These T cell receptor beta chains were read from a single sample in a study of T cell responses to AZD1222 COVID-19 vaccine. Produced via immunoSEQ multiplex PCR; TCRdb's table is partial and in-frame only. The sample shows approximately 190,000 clones, approximately 92% of them seen only once. This material consisted of peripheral blood, taken 28 days after the second dose of the MenACWY control vaccine. The receptors here all came from an adult who received the MenACWY meningococcal vaccine as a control. The CDR3 runs from the conserved cysteine through the conserved F or W. The D gene is left open where the match is weak. The listing skips clone size in some rows; elsewhere it reads once, few, many or a size class.

abundance	d_gene	v_gene	j_gene	CDR3nt	CDR3aa
-	-	TRBV27	TRBJ1-5	TGTGCCAGCAGTTTATCTTATGGTACTCAGCCCCAGCATTTT	CASSLSYGTQPQHF
-	-	TRBV29-1	TRBJ2-6	TGCAGCGTTGAAGAGCAGACCCCCTTCTCTGGGGCCAACGTCCTGACTTTC	CSVEEQTPFSGANVLTF
-	TRBD2	TRBV5-5	TRBJ2-2	TGTGCCAGCAGCTTGGGACTAGCGGGAGGCGCGAACACCGGGGAGCTGTTTTTT	CASSLGLAGGANTGELFF
few	-	TRBV27	TRBJ2-3	TGTGCCAGCAGATCGGGACTGACTAGCACAGATACGCAGTATTTT	CASRSGLTSTDTQYF
-	TRBD2	TRBV7-2	TRBJ2-7	TGTGCCAGCAGCCTAATTAGCGGGAGGGCCGGGTTCGAGCAGTACTTC	CASSLISGRAGFEQYF
-	TRBD1	TRBV7-9	TRBJ2-1	TGTGCCAGCAGCTTACAGGGGACAGGGGCCGCTGAGCAGTTCTTC	CASSLQGTGAAEQFF
-	-	TRBV30	TRBJ1-5	TGTGCCTGGAGTGTCACGGCCGCAGCACAGCCCCAGCATTTT	CAWSVTAAAQPQHF
-	-	TRBV19	TRBJ2-7	TGTGCCAGCCAGCAGGACCCTTCATCCTACGAGCAGTACTTC	CASQQDPSSYEQYF
-	-	TRBV7-9	TRBJ1-1	TGTGCCAGCAGCTTAGGGGTTGTACAGTTATACACTGAAGCTTTCTTT	CASSLGVVQLYTEAFF
-	-	TRBV19	TRBJ2-7	TGTGCCAGTAGTAGGTGGGAGACCTCCTACGAGCAGTACTTC	CASSRWETSYEQYF
-	-	TRBV28	TRBJ2-7	TGTGCCAGCAGTTTACCTCAAGTCTACGAGCAGTACTTC	CASSLPQVYEQYF
-	-	TRBV27	TRBJ2-3	TGTGCCAGCAGTTTCGGGGGTTTCACAGATACGCAGTATTTT	CASSFGGFTDTQYF
-	-	TRBV7-9	TRBJ1-4	TGTGCCAGCAGCTTATACGTCAGCAGGGGTAATGAAAAACTGTTTTTT	CASSLYVSRGNEKLFF
-	-	TRBV19	TRBJ2-1	TGTGCCAGTAGTATCCCGGGGAGTAATGAGCAGTTCTTC	CASSIPGSNEQFF
-	-	TRBV2	TRBJ2-5	TGTGCCAGCAGTGAAGCATTGGGGATACAAGAGACCCAGTACTTC	CASSEALGIQETQYF
-	-	TRBV9	TRBJ1-5	TGTGCCAGCAGCATAGGGACAAACCATCAGCCCCAGCATTTT	CASSIGTNHQPQHF
-	-	TRBV29-1	TRBJ2-1	TGCAGCGTTGATCGGGGCAGGGGCGAGCAGTTCTTC	CSVDRGRGEQFF
-	-	TRBV28	TRBJ2-1	TGTGCCAGCAGTCTATACTACAATGAGCAGTTCTTC	CASSLYYNEQFF
-	TRBD1	TRBV30	TRBJ1-4	TGTGCCTGGAACAGGGGATTGGGAGAAAAACTGTTTTTT	CAWNRGLGEKLFF
once	-	TRBV7-2	TRBJ1-4	TGTGCCAGCAGCGTTCAGGCAAGGGGTAATGAAAAACTGTTTTTT	CASSVQARGNEKLFF
-	-	TRBV6-5	TRBJ1-1	TGTGCCAGCAGTTACTCCAGGGGTAAGAACACTGAAGCTTTCTTT	CASSYSRGKNTEAFF
-	-	TRBV6-5	TRBJ2-7	TGTGCCAGCAGCTCGGACAGAAACGAGCAGTACTTC	CASSSDRNEQYF
-	-	TRBV9	TRBJ1-3	TGTGCCAGCAGCGTAGGCTTAGGTGGAAACACCATATATTTT	CASSVGLGGNTIYF
-	TRBD1	TRBV12-5	TRBJ2-2	TGTGCTAGTGGTTTGATATCGGGACAGGGAGGCGGGGAGCTGTTTTTT	CASGLISGQGGGELFF
-	TRBD1	TRBV7-6	TRBJ2-7	TGTGCCAGCAGCTTAGCGGGGGACAGTACCTACGAGCAGTACTTC	CASSLAGDSTYEQYF
few	-	TRBV7-3	TRBJ2-1	TGTGCCAGCAGCTTCGACGGGATCAAGGATGAGCAGTTCTTC	CASSFDGIKDEQFF
-	TRBD1	TRBV11-3	TRBJ2-7	TGTGCCAGCAGCTTAACAGGGGGACCGCTTACCTACGAGCAGTACTTC	CASSLTGGPLTYEQYF
-	-	TRBV19	TRBJ1-1	TGTGCCAGTAGGGGAGAGGTGGGTTTGGGGCTGAACACTGAAGCTTTCTTT	CASRGEVGLGLNTEAFF